This T cell receptor (beta chain) was captured in a study of blood T cell repertoires in COVID-19 (dated by TCRdb to the early 2020s). A note on the overall study: Samples covering the acute and convalescent phases of COVID-19 were provided by collaborators in the United States, Italy and Spain. A freely available public database, intended as a resource for researchers studying the immune response to SARS-CoV-2, is where the repertoires were released. Sample metadata almost always included a de-identified subject ID, COVID-19 status, age in years and sex. The material from the prospective study consisted of cDNA or gDNA derived from T cells, B-cell-depleted T cells, or PBMCs. The samples were drawn from the first 160 participants of the ongoing ImmuneRACE study and from 1,254 subjects provided by 6 global collaborators. The dataset comprised deeply sampled blood TCRbeta repertoires from subjects exposed to, actively infected with, or recovered from COVID-19. Where available, HLA class I and class II types were taken from metadata supplied by the sample provider and were not determined by assay-based typing.

Study-wide findings and limitations: How much clinical and demographic metadata was included differed by source and by participant, and the metadata was provided uncurated.

Sequences SGHTA (CDR1) and FQGNSA (CDR2) are obtained from the germline V gene. V and J are truncated by 2 bases and 5 bases respectively, leaving an intervening sequence of 16 bases. From the cysteine through the phenylalanine, the CDR3 covers 15 amino acids. Only CDR3 DNA remains: 45 bases, in frame from the first base. Collaborating institutions collected whole blood in K2EDTA tubes following their own protocols. Collaborator samples were shipped for TCRbeta analysis as frozen whole blood, isolated PBMCs, or DNA extracted from either sample type. TCRbeta CDR3 regions were amplified from genomic DNA using the immunoSEQ Assay, a bias-controlled multiplex PCR. In the original analysis: Within the assay, amplification of reference gene primers was used to estimate how many nucleated cells each sample contained. Sequence reads were collapsed and filtered to measure the absolute abundance of every unique TCRbeta CDR3 rearrangement. For each sample, productive Simpson clonality was calculated as the square root of Simpson's diversity index over productive rearrangements. TCRdb took this table from immuneACCESS and kept in-frame rearrangements with V and J called. Such tables lack part of the clones; where checked against another copy, unresolved V genes explain under half of the gap, and the rest is unexplained. V, J and clone size are those of that table, while D and trimming were read from the DNA. This sample comprises a few hundred thousand clones, about 89% of them detected only once. Approximately 12% of the sample lies in the top ten.

In the case of this clone: This clone's antigen is unknown. The input lacks base qualities; no much larger clone sits a single base away.

The sequenced sample consisted of peripheral blood. The sequence joins TRBV7-2 to TRBJ2-7; TRBD2 might be the D gene, on 6 matching bases. The origin of this receptor is a woman aged 60 to 75 with acute or convalescent COVID-19. The CDR3 is CASSLWGGSSDEQYF. The sequenced DNA is TGTGCCAGCAGCTTATGGGGAGGTAGCTCGGACGAGCAGTACTTC.